The entry below describes one T cell receptor (beta chain). What this receptor recognizes is not known. Base qualities were left out, and no much larger clone turns up one base away. Spanning cysteine to phenylalanine, the CDR3 consists of 13 amino acids. The retained sequence is limited to the CDR3, 39 bases, with the frame set at the first base. The germline V gene (reference sequence) specifies SGHKS as CDR1 and YYEKEE as CDR2. Relative to germline, V is 0 bases shorter and J is 5 bases shorter, with 6 bases between their ends. The data belong to a study of post-analysis software for immune sequencing data (dated by TCRdb to between 2015 and 2016). In the study overall: Relapsing-remitting, secondary progressive and progressive-relapsing multiple sclerosis were recorded as disease courses, and subtype annotation was lacking for some patients. A subset of samples was prepared in parallel using single-end sample barcoding, then pooled and co-amplified after Illumina adapter ligation. The patient repertoires were compared against 10 to 12 previously published healthy control repertoires obtained from donors aged roughly 6 to 26 years. Broader findings and caveats from the paper: The control group was slightly older than the multiple sclerosis patient group. When samples were clustered directly using the F measure, samples prepared in the same batch co-clustered strongly, which prompted a batch-effect correction. Four or five TRBV segments, including TRBV5-6, TRBV5-1 and TRBV20-1, were significantly more frequent in patients than controls. Multiple sclerosis patients had significantly lower normalized Chao1 diversity than controls, a result that suggests substantial peripheral T-cell clonal expansion.

To demonstrate the VDJtools post-analysis software, the study profiled TCR beta repertoires from the peripheral blood of 13 young patients with multiple sclerosis. The multiple sclerosis patients were children and adolescents between roughly 6 and 17 years of age. The library relied on PCR. Sequencing relied on an Illumina HiSeq 2500. To reduce PCR and sequencing biases, unique molecular identifiers were built into the TCR beta cDNA libraries. Roughly 0.5 million cDNA molecules were obtained per 1 to 10 million input T cells, so each molecule approximated one T cell. The patient libraries were prepared and sequenced with the same protocol used for the earlier healthy control dataset. Within a given batch, samples were prepared together, multiplexed and sequenced on the same HiSeq lane. In the original analysis: Raw barcoded reads were processed with MIGEC, discarding single-read molecular identifier groups before consensus assembly and CDR3 extraction. VDJtools was used for post-analysis of the clonotype tables, and diversity was normalized by down-sampling every dataset to the size of the smallest sample. To correct batch-related cross-sample contamination, repertoire overlap clustering matched CDR3 amino acid sequences but not nucleotide sequences. TCRdb reprocessing: public reads trimmed at Q25 with fastp, clones called with MiXCR, in-frame beta chains kept. Rows are combined by CDR3 protein, so each entry shows the most common genes and DNA. The V and J calls shown here were made by TCRdb, not taken from the authors' results. This sample has around 400,000 distinct CDR3 sequences in its table, and over 30% of those were observed once. The ten largest clones capture about 7.6% of the sample.

Sequencing input: blood. The clonotype comes from a girl aged 2-10 years with multiple sclerosis. This receptor chain uses TRBV5-5 and TRBJ2-1, with no D gene named confidently. DNA sequence: TGTGCCAGCAGCTTGGCGGCAGACAATGAGCAGTTCTTC. Translated, this is CASSLAADNEQFF.